This T cell receptor beta chain was recorded in a study of blood T cell repertoires in COVID-19. The data were produced by immunoSEQ multiplex PCR, yet TCRdb's version contains in-frame clones alone and is incomplete. Found here are 15,000 to 20,000 clones, approximately 90% of them singletons; the top ten hold approximately 50%. CDR1 is SNHLY, CDR2 FYNNEI, per germline. This CDR3 has 13 amino acids. Between the trimmed V and J ends, which lost 5 bases and 0 bases, there was a span of 5 bases. The V gene is TRBV2, the J gene TRBJ1-3; D not resolved. This sequence was found in a human donor in a cohort sampled during active COVID-19. Source material: peripheral blood. The CDR3 DNA is TGTGCCAGCAGTCAGCGCTCTGGAAACACCATATATTTT. Protein sequence: CASSQRSGNTIYF.